The rows below give T cell receptor beta chains drawn from one sample of a study of blood T cell repertoires in COVID-19. Assay: immunoSEQ multiplex PCR; the TCRdb copy retains only in-frame clones and omits some. The sample yields over 75,000 clones, over 70% seen once. The sequenced material came from peripheral blood. These receptors all come from a man aged 50 to 59 who had recovered from COVID-19. Both conserved end residues are part of each CDR3. Each record gives: J gene, clone size, V gene, D gene, CDR3 length, CDR3 protein, CDR3 DNA. D genes are given only for firm matches. Rows may omit the clone size; those that give it use once, few, many or a size class.

TRBJ2-5	-	TRBV5-1	-	13	CASSPGPGETQYF	TGCGCCAGCAGCCCCGGCCCGGGTGAGACCCAGTACTTC
TRBJ2-1	few	TRBV5-1	TRBD2	18	CASSPALAGDSSYNEQFF	TGCGCCAGCAGCCCGGCCCTAGCGGGGGACAGCTCCTACAATGAGCAGTTCTTC
TRBJ2-5	-	TRBV5-6	TRBD1	15	CASSRTQGLGETQYF	TGTGCCAGCAGCAGAACACAGGGGCTTGGAGAGACCCAGTACTTC
TRBJ2-4	few	TRBV19	TRBD2	15	CASSSRTSERNIQYF	TGTGCCAGTAGTTCTCGGACTAGCGAGCGAAACATTCAGTACTTC
TRBJ2-1	few	TRBV5-1	-	15	CASSPRPGAYNEQFF	TGCGCCAGCAGCCCCCGACCGGGAGCCTACAATGAGCAGTTCTTC
TRBJ2-1	-	TRBV9	TRBD2	17	CASSVAKGLAGFDEQFF	TGTGCCAGCAGCGTAGCGAAGGGACTAGCGGGGTTTGATGAGCAGTTCTTC
TRBJ2-7	many	TRBV27	TRBD1	14	CASRGRDRSAEQYF	TGTGCCAGCAGGGGGCGGGACAGGTCCGCCGAGCAGTACTTC
TRBJ2-2	-	TRBV19	TRBD1	14	CASTGDRGTGELFF	TGTGCCAGCACGGGGGACAGGGGGACCGGGGAGCTGTTTTTT
TRBJ1-4	few	TRBV2	-	16	CASSFAPGKANEKLFF	TGTGCCAGCAGTTTTGCCCCGGGGAAAGCTAATGAAAAACTGTTTTTT
TRBJ1-1	-	TRBV28	-	12	CAGGRGFTEAFF	TGTGCCGGGGGGAGGGGTTTCACTGAAGCTTTCTTT
TRBJ2-6	-	TRBV9	TRBD1	17	CASSTRDRYFGANVLTF	TGTGCCAGCAGCACCCGGGACAGGTATTTCGGGGCCAACGTCCTGACTTTC
TRBJ2-7	-	TRBV7-3	-	14	CASSTGKSSYEQYF	TGTGCCAGCAGCACAGGAAAATCCTCCTACGAGCAGTACTTC
TRBJ2-5	-	TRBV7-2	-	14	CASSLGAPVGTQYF	TGTGCCAGCAGCTTAGGGGCACCCGTAGGGACCCAGTACTTC
TRBJ2-7	-	TRBV5-1	TRBD2	16	CASSVIAGALSYEQYF	TGCGCCAGCAGCGTAATAGCGGGGGCTCTCTCCTACGAGCAGTACTTC
TRBJ2-1	-	TRBV10-1	TRBD2	13	CASSLAGGDEQFF	TGCGCCAGCAGCCTAGCGGGTGGTGATGAGCAGTTCTTC
TRBJ2-3	-	TRBV27	-	13	CASRTLGADTQYF	TGTGCCAGCAGGACACTGGGCGCAGATACGCAGTATTTT
TRBJ2-2	-	TRBV9	TRBD1	16	CASSVELNRGTGELFF	TGTGCCAGCAGCGTAGAGCTTAACAGGGGGACCGGGGAGCTGTTTTTT
TRBJ2-2	-	TRBV5-1	TRBD1	16	CASSVRTGVSTGELFF	TGCGCCAGCAGCGTCCGGACAGGAGTAAGCACCGGGGAGCTGTTTTTT
TRBJ1-1	-	TRBV10-1	TRBD1	13	CASSRTGNTEAFF	TGCGCCAGCAGCCGGACAGGGAACACTGAAGCTTTCTTT
TRBJ1-1	once	TRBV7-9	-	13	CASSAQVATEAFF	TGTGCCAGCAGTGCACAGGTGGCCACTGAAGCTTTCTTT
TRBJ2-7	-	TRBV5-1	TRBD1	16	CASSLAMGQGTYEQYF	TGCGCCAGCAGCTTGGCCATGGGACAGGGGACCTACGAGCAGTACTTC
TRBJ2-7	-	TRBV5-5	-	12	CASSYTSYEQYF	TGTGCCAGCAGCTATACTTCTTACGAGCAGTACTTC
TRBJ2-1	once	TRBV4-3	TRBD2	18	CASSQQLAGGPGYNEQFF	TGCGCCAGCAGCCAACAACTAGCGGGAGGGCCTGGCTACAATGAGCAGTTCTTC
TRBJ1-3	-	TRBV4-3	-	15	CASSQDGPSGNTIYF	TGCGCCAGCAGCCAAGATGGCCCCTCTGGAAACACCATATATTTT
TRBJ1-6	-	TRBV14	-	14	CASSQAGGNSPLHF	TGTGCCAGCAGCCAAGCGGGGGGAAATTCACCCCTCCACTTT
TRBJ2-3	medium-sized	TRBV6-4	-	15	CASSDSSSGTDTQYF	TGTGCCAGCAGTGACTCGTCTAGCGGCACAGATACGCAGTATTTT
TRBJ2-1	-	TRBV7-3	TRBD1	15	CASSSLGTGGNEQFF	TGTGCCAGCAGTTCGCTGGGGACAGGGGGCAATGAGCAGTTCTTC
TRBJ1-2	-	TRBV5-6	TRBD1	15	CASSLRGQGVYGYTF	TGTGCCAGCAGCTTACGTGGACAGGGTGTCTATGGCTACACCTTC
TRBJ1-6	-	TRBV15	-	15	CATSRGEGRNSPLHF	TGTGCCACCAGCAGAGGTGAGGGTAGGAATTCACCCCTCCACTTT
TRBJ2-1	-	TRBV4-3	TRBD2	17	CASSQRGLAGGFNEQFF	TGCGCCAGCAGCCAACGGGGACTAGCGGGAGGTTTCAATGAGCAGTTCTTC
TRBJ1-4	-	TRBV2	-	13	CASSKGYDEKLFF	TGTGCCAGCAGTAAGGGGTACGATGAAAAACTGTTTTTT
TRBJ1-1	-	TRBV15	TRBD1	16	CATSTWTGVRNTEAFF	TGTGCCACCAGCACATGGACAGGGGTGCGGAACACTGAAGCTTTCTTT
TRBJ1-5	-	TRBV6-6	TRBD1	15	CASTDTGVSNQPQHF	TGTGCCAGCACCGACACAGGGGTCAGCAATCAGCCCCAGCATTTT
TRBJ2-1	-	TRBV5-5	TRBD1	14	CASSLPGQDREQFF	TGTGCCAGCAGCCTACCGGGACAGGACCGTGAGCAGTTCTTC
TRBJ2-2	-	TRBV27	-	12	CASSFLPGELFF	TGTGCCAGCAGTTTTCTCCCCGGGGAGCTGTTTTTT
TRBJ2-5	-	TRBV7-6	TRBD1	16	CASSLATGSWQETQYF	TGTGCCAGCAGCTTAGCGACAGGGTCGTGGCAAGAGACCCAGTACTTC
TRBJ2-1	-	TRBV24-1	TRBD2	18	CATSASRTSLFTLNEQFF	TGTGCCACCAGTGCCTCAAGGACTAGCCTTTTCACCCTCAATGAGCAGTTCTTC
TRBJ1-4	-	TRBV7-8	-	15	CASSFLPQGSEKLFF	TGTGCCAGCAGCTTCCTTCCGCAGGGGAGTGAAAAACTGTTTTTT
TRBJ1-1	-	TRBV11-2	-	14	CASSSTDRARLAFF	TGTGCCAGCAGCTCCACTGACAGAGCTCGTTTAGCTTTCTTT
TRBJ2-3	-	TRBV3-1/TRBV3-2	-	15	CASSPGVLAEDTQYF	TGTGCCAGCAGCCCGGGGGTCCTAGCCGAAGATACGCAGTATTTT
TRBJ2-1	few	TRBV11-2	-	15	CASSLEVGAYNEQFF	TGTGCCAGCAGCTTAGAAGTCGGGGCCTACAATGAGCAGTTCTTC
TRBJ2-5	-	TRBV25-1	TRBD2	14	CASGSDGRRETQYF	TGTGCCAGCGGGTCGGACGGGAGGAGGGAGACCCAGTACTTC
TRBJ2-5	-	TRBV2	TRBD2	15	CASSQAGGPVETQYF	TGTGCCAGCAGCCAAGCGGGGGGGCCTGTAGAGACCCAGTACTTC
TRBJ2-5	-	TRBV7-8	-	14	CASSRGYRDGTQYF	TGTGCCAGCAGCCGAGGGTACAGGGACGGAACCCAGTACTTC
TRBJ2-3	many	TRBV10-2	-	18	CASSESAWGITNTDTQYF	TGCGCCAGCAGTGAGTCAGCGTGGGGCATCACTAACACAGATACGCAGTATTTT
TRBJ2-3	-	TRBV7-7	-	16	CASSLDGPSTTDTQYF	TGTGCCAGCAGCTTAGATGGGCCCTCTACCACAGATACGCAGTATTTT
TRBJ2-7	-	TRBV9	-	15	CASSQGWTFSYEQYF	TGTGCCAGCAGCCAAGGATGGACTTTCTCCTACGAGCAGTACTTC
TRBJ2-3	-	TRBV19	TRBD1	15	CASSNGQGAPDTQYF	TGTGCCAGTAGTAACGGACAGGGGGCTCCAGATACGCAGTATTTT
TRBJ1-6	few	TRBV19	TRBD1	15	CASSPGTVYNSPLHF	TGTGCCAGTAGCCCGGGGACAGTCTATAATTCACCCCTCCACTTT
TRBJ2-5	-	TRBV24-1	-	15	CATSDLQGGRETQYF	TGTGCCACCAGTGATTTGCAAGGAGGTCGGGAGACCCAGTACTTC
TRBJ1-4	-	TRBV19	-	10	CASANEKLFF	TGTGCCAGTGCGAATGAAAAACTGTTTTTT
TRBJ2-2	once	TRBV4-2	TRBD1	15	CASSRGTGLTGELFF	TGTGCCAGCAGCCGAGGGACAGGGCTAACCGGGGAGCTGTTTTTT